This paragraph covers one T cell receptor (beta chain) sequence. Its cognate antigen is unknown. Naive CD8 populations comprised CD45RO-negative cells positively selected for CCR7, excluding terminally differentiated effector memory CD45RA+ cells. The donor cohort consisted entirely of Caucasian adults residing in Nashville, Tennessee. This entry comes from a study of shared clonotypes between healthy human individuals. The overall study: The cohort had a couple of women and a few men, ages 18 to 49.

Study-wide results and limits: Clonotype sharing across four donors was observed for 4% to 6.5% of naive CD4 clonotypes.

Authors' methods: Junction-only immunoSEQ sequences carried no quality scores, so filtering differed. TCRdb keeps only in-frame clones here, not all; method: immunoSEQ multiplex PCR. V, J and clone size are taken as reported in that table, and D and trimming were inferred from the DNA itself. This table has some 1,900,000 clones, about 95% appearing once. Sample: naive CD8+ T cells sorted from blood. This clonotype originated in a man aged 18 to 35 in good health.

The CDR3 sequence is CASSPWTSGGNKYEQYF. DNA for the CDR3: TGTGCCAGCTCACCATGGACTAGCGGGGGGAACAAATACGAGCAGTACTTC. The chain carries TRBV18 and TRBJ2-7, with 14 bases lining up with TRBD2. The germline V gene has CDR1 KGHSH and CDR2 LQKENI. V dropped 2 bases and J dropped 4; count of bases not matched to a gene: 7. The CDR3 sequence is 17 residues long.